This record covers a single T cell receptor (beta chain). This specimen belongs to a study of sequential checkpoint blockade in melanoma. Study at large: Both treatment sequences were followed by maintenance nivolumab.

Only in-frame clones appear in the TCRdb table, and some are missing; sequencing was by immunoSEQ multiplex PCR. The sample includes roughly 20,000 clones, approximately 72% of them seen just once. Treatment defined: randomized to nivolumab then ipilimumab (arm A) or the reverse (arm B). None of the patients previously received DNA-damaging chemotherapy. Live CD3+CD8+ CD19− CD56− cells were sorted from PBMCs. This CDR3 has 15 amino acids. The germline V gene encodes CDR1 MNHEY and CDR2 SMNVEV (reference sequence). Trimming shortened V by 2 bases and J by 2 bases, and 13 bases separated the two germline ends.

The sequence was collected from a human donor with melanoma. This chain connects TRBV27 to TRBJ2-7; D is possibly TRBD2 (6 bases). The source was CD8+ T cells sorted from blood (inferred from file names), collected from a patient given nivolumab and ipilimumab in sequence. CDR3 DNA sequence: TGTGCCAGCAGTTTAGGGTGGGGGACTGCCTACGAGCAGTACTTC. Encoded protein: CASSLGWGTAYEQYF.